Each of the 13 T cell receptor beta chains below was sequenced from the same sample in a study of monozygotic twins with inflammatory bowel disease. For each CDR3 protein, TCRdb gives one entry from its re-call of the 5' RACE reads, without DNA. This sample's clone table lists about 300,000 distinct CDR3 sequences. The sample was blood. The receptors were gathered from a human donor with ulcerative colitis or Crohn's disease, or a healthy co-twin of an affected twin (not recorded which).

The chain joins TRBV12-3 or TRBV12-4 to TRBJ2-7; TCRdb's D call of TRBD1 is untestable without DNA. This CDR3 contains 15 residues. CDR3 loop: CASSPTAGGYYEQYF.

CDR3 residues: CSVGGGYGYGYTF. The J gene is TRBJ1-2, the V gene TRBV29-1. This CDR3 spans 13 amino acids. The germline V gene encodes CDR1 SQVTM and CDR2 ANQGSEA.

CDR3 amino acids: CASSLTGSPKNIQYF. The J gene is TRBJ2-4, the V gene TRBV7-9; TCRdb lists TRBD1, though no DNA is available to test this call. In germline, CDR1 is SEHNR, CDR2 FQNEAQ (reference sequence). This CDR3 spans 15 amino acids.

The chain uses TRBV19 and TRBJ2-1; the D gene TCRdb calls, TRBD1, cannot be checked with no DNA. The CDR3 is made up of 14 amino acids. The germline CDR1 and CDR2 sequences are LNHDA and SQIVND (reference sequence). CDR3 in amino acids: CAERGTGSWNEQFF.

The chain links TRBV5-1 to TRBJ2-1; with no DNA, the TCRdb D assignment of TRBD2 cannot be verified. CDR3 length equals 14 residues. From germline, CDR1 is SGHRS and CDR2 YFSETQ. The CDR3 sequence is CASSVAGPNNEQFF.

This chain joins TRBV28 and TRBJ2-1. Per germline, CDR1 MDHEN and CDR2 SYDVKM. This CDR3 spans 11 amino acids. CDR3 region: CASSLSYEQFF. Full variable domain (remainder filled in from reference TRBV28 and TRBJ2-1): DVKVTQSSRYLVKRTGEKVFLECVQDMDHENMFWYRQDPGLGLRLIYFSYDVKMKEKGDIPEGYSVSREKKERFSLILESASTNQTSMYLCASSLSYEQFFGPGTRLTVL.

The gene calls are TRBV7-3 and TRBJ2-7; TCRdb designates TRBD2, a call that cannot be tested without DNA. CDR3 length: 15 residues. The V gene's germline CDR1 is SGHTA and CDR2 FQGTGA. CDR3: CASSYTAGPSYEQYF.

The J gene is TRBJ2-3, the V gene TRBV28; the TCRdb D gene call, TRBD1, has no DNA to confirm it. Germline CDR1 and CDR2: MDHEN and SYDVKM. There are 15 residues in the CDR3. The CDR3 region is CASTLGGFRTDTQYF.

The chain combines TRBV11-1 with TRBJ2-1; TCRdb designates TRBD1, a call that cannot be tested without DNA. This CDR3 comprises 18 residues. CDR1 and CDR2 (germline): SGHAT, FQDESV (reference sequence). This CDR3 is CASSLAGLGLATPNEQFF.

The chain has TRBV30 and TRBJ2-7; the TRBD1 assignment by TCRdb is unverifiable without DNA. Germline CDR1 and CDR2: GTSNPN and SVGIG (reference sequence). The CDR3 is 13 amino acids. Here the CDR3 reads CALTGIIPYEQYF.

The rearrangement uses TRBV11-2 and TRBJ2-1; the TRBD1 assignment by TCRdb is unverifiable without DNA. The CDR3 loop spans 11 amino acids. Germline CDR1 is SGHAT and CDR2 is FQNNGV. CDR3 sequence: CASSSLTEQFF.

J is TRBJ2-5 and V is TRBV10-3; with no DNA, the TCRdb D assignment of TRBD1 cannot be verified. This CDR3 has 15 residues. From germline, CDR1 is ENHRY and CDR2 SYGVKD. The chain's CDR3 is CAISEPGQTMETQYF.

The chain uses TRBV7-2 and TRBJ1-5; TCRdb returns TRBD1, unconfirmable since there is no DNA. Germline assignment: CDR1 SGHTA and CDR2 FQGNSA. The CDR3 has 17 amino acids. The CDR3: CASSLFDRGQRNQPQHF.